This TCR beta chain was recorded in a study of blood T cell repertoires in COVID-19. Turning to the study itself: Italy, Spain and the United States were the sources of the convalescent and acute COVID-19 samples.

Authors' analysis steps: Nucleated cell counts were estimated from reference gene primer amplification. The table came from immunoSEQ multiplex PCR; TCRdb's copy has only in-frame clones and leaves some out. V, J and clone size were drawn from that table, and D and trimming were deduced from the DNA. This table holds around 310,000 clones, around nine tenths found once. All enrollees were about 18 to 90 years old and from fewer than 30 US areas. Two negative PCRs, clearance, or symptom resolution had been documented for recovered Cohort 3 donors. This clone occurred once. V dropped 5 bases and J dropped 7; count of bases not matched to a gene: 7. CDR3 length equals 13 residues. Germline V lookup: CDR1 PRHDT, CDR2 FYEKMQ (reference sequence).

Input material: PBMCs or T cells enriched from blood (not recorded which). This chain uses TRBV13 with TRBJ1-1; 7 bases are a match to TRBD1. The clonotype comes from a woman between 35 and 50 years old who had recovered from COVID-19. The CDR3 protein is CASSPRGQYEAFF. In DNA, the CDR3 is TGTGCCAGCAGCCCCCGGGGACAGTATGAAGCTTTCTTT.